This T cell receptor (beta chain) was captured in a study of glioma-infiltrating T cells. Study outcomes and limitations: Tissue and blood shared very few CDR3 sequences. Gliomas, especially low-grade, showed above-expected tissue-blood divergence; non-neoplastic patients showed below.

This clonotype was counted many times. Its antigen is currently unknown. The iRepertoire nested amplicon-rescue multiplex PCR amplified TCR alpha and beta CDR3s from RNA. Tissue mRNA or PBMC total RNA, about 90-400 ng, went into one-step reverse transcription and amplification. MiXCR, applied by TCRdb to the multiplex PCR reads, yields one record per CDR3 protein. The sample lists roughly 120,000 distinct CDR3 sequences; approximately 25% were seen once. The V and J ends lost 3 bases and 2 bases respectively, with 23 bases between them. The CDR3 runs 18 residues. In germline, CDR1 is SNHLY, CDR2 FYNNEI.

The sample taken for sequencing was glioma tissue, nonneoplastic brain tissue, or PBMCs (not recorded which). The chain joins TRBV2 to TRBJ2-7, with a possible D match to TRBD1 (5 bases). The TCR comes from a human donor with low-grade glioma or glioblastoma, undergoing nonglioma brain surgery, or in good health (not recorded which). This CDR3 is CASSEILQTAHSTYEQYF. The CDR3 DNA follows: TGTGCCAGCAGTGAGATTTTGCAGACAGCTCATAGTACCTACGAGCAGTACTTC.